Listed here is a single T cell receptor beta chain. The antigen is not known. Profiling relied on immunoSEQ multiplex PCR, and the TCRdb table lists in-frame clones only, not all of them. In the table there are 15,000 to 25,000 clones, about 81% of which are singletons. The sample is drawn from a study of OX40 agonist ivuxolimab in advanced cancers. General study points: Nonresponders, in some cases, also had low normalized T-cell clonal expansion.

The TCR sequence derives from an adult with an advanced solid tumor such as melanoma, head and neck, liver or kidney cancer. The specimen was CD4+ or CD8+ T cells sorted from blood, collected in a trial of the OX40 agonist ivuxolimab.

This CDR3 is CASRRSGNSGMNTGELFF. For the CDR3, the DNA is TGTGCCAGTAGAAGAAGCGGCAATTCGGGTATGAACACCGGGGAGCTGTTTTTT. The chain uses TRBV19 and TRBJ2-2; D possibly corresponds to TRBD2 (5 bases). The CDR3 extends over 18 amino acids. V lost 6 bases, J lost 1 base, and 21 bases lay in between. CDR1 LNHDA and CDR2 SQIVND come from the germline V gene (reference sequence).